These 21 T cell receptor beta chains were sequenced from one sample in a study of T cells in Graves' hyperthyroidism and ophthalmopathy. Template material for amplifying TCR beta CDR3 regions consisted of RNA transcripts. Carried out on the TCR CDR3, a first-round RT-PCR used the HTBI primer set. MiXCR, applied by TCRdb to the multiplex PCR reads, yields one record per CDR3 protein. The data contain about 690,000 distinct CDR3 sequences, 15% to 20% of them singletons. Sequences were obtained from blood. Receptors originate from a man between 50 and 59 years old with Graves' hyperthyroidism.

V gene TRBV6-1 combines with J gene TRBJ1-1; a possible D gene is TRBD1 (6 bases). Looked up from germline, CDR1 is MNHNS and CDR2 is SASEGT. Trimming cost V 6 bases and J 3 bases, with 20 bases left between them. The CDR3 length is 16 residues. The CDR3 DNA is TGTGCCAGCAGGAGACCAGGGGTAAAAGGAGACACTGAAGCTTTCTTT. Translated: CASRRPGVKGDTEAFF.

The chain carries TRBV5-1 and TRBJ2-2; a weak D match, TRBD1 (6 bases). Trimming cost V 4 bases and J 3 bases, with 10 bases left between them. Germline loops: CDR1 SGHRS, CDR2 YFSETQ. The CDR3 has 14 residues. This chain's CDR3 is CASSVTGYTGELFF. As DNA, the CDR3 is TGCGCCAGCAGCGTGACAGGTTACACCGGGGAGCTGTTTTTT.

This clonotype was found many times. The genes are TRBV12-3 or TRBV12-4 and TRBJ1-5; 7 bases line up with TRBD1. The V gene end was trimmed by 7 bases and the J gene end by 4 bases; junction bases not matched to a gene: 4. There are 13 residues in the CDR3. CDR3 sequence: CASKGQPNQPQHF. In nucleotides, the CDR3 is TGTGCCAGCAAGGGACAGCCTAATCAGCCCCAGCATTTT.

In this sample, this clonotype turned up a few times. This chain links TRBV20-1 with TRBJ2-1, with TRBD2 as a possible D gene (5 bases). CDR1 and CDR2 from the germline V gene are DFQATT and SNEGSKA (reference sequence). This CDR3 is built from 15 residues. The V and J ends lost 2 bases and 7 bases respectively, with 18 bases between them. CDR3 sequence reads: CSARPPGTGWNEQFF. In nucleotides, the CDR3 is TGCAGTGCTAGACCCCCGGGAACGGGATGGAATGAGCAGTTCTTC.

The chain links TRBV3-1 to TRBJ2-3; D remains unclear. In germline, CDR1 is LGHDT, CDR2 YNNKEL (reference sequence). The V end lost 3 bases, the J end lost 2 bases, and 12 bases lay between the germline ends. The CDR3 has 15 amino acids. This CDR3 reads CASSHSGPNTDTQYF. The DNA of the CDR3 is TGTGCCAGCAGCCACAGTGGGCCCAACACAGATACGCAGTATTTT.

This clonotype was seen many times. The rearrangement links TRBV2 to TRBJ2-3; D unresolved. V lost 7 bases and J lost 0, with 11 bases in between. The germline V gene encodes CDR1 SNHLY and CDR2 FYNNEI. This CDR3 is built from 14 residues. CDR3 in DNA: TGTGCCAGCAACCCCTACCTGAGCACAGATACGCAGTATTTT. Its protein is CASNPYLSTDTQYF.

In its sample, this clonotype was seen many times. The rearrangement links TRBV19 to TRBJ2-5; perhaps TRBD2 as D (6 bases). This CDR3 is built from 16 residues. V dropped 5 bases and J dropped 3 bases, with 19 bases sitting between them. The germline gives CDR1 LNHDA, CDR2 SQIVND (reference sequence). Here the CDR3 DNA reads TGTGCCAGTAGTCTCTCAGGCGGGGTCAGGGAAGAGACCCAGTACTTC. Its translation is CASSLSGGVREETQYF.

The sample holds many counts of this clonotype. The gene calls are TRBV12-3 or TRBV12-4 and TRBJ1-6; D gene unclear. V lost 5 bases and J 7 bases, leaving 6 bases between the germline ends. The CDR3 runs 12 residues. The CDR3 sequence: CASSDNNSPLHF. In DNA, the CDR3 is TGTGCCAGCAGTGACAACAATTCACCCCTCCACTTT.

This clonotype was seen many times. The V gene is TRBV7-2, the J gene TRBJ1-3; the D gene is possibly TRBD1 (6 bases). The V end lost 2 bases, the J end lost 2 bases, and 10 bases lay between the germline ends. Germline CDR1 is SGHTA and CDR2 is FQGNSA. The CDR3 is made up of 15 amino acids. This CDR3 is CASSLQGITGNTIYF. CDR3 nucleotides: TGTGCCAGCAGCTTACAGGGGATTACTGGAAACACCATATATTTT.

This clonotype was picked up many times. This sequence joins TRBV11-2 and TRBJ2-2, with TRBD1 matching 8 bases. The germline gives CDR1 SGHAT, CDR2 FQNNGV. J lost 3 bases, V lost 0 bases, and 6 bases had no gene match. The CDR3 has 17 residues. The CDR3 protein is CASSLEMDREDTGELFF. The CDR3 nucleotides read TGTGCCAGCAGCTTAGAAATGGACAGGGAAGACACCGGGGAGCTGTTTTTT.

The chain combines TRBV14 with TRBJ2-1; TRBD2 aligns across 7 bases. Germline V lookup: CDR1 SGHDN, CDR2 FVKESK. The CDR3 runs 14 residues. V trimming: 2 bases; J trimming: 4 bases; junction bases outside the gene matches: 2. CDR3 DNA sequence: TGTGCCAGCAGCCAATTTAGCGGGTACAATGAGCAGTTCTTC. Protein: CASSQFSGYNEQFF.

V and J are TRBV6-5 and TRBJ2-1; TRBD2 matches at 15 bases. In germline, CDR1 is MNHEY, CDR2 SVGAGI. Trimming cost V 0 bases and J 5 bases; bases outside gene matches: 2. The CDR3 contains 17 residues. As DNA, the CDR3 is TGTGCCAGCAGTTACTCGGGGACTAGCGGGAGGCACAATGAGCAGTTCTTC. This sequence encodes CASSYSGTSGRHNEQFF.

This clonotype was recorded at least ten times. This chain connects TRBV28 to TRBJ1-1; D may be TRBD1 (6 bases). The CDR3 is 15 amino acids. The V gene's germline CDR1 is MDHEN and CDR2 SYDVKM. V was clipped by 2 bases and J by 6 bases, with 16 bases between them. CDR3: CASSLAGAGYAEAFF. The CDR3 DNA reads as TGTGCCAGCAGTTTAGCAGGGGCGGGGTACGCTGAAGCTTTCTTT.

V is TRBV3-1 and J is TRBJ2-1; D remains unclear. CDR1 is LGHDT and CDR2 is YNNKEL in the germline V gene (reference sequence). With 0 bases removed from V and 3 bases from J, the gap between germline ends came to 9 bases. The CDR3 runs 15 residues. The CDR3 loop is CASSQENFNYNEQFF. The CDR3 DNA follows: TGTGCCAGCAGCCAAGAAAACTTCAACTACAATGAGCAGTTCTTC.

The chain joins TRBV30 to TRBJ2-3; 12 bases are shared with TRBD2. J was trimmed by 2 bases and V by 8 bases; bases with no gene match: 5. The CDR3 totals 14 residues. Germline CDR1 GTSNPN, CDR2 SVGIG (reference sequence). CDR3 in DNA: TGTGCCGGGACTAGCGGGTTCTTCACAGATACGCAGTATTTT. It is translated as CAGTSGFFTDTQYF.

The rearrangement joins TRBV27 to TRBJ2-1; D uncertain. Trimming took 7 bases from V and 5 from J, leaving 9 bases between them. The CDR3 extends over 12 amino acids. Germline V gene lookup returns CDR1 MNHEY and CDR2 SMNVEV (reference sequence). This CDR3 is CASKLHNNEQFF. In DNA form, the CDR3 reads TGTGCCAGCAAGCTACACAACAATGAGCAGTTCTTC.

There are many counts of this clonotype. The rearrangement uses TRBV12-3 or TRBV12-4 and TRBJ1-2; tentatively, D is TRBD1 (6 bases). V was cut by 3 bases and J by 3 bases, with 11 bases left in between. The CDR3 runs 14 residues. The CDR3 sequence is CASSLVEGDYGYTF. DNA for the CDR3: TGTGCCAGCAGTTTGGTCGAGGGGGACTATGGCTACACCTTC.

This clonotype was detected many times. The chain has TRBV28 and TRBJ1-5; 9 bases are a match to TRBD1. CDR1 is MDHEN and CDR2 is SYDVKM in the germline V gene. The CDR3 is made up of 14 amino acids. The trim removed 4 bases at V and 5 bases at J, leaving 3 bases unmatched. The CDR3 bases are TGTGCCAGCAGTTCCGACAGGGGGGATCAGCCCCAGCATTTT. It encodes CASSSDRGDQPQHF.

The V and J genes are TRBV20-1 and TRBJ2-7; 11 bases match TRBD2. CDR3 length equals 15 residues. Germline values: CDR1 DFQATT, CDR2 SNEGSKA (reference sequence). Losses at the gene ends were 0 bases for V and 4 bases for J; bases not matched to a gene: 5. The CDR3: CSARDVTSGAYEQYF. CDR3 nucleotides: TGCAGTGCTAGAGATGTGACTAGCGGGGCATACGAGCAGTACTTC.

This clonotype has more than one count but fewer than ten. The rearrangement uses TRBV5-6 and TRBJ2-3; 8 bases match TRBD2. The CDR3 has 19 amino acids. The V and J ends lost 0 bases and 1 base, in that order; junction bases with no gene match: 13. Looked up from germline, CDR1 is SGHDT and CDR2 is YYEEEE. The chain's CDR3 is CASSLGPPGGPIRTDTQYF. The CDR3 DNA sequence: TGTGCCAGCAGCTTGGGTCCTCCGGGAGGGCCCATCCGCACAGATACGCAGTATTTT.

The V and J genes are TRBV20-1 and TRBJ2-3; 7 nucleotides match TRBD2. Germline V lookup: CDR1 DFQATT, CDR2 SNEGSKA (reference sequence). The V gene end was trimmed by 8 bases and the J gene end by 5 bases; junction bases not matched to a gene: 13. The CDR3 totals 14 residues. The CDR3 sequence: CSHRGAGAGDTQYF. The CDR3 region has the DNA TGCAGTCACCGAGGGGCGGGAGCGGGAGATACGCAGTATTTT.